This T cell receptor beta chain comes out of a study of post-analysis software for immune sequencing data. For the study at large: Relapsing-remitting, secondary progressive and progressive-relapsing forms of multiple sclerosis all featured among disease courses.

Unique molecular identifiers featured in each of the TCR beta cDNA libraries. Yield was approximately 500,000 cDNA molecules from around 1 to 9.1 million T cells. TCRdb processed the PCR reads anew with MiXCR; each CDR3 protein has one entry. The sample gives roughly 800,000 distinct CDR3 sequences, around 50% of which show up once; 4% to 5.5% is in the top ten. Details on this clonotype: Its antigen is not known.

Study results and limitations: Strong co-clustering by F measure was evident for samples that had been prepared in the same batch. In patients, about five TRBV segments were more frequent than in controls, with TRBV5-6, TRBV5-1 and TRBV20-1 among them. Normalized Chao1 diversity was significantly lower in multiple sclerosis patients than in controls.

The ends lost 4 bases at V and 5 bases at J; junction bases unmatched: 5. The CDR3 spans 14 residues. CDR1 is SGHRS and CDR2 is YFSETQ in the germline V gene. Sequenced material: blood. The source of this sequence is a girl under 18 with multiple sclerosis. This rearrangement joins TRBV5-1 to TRBJ2-7; 11 bases align to TRBD1. CDR3 bases: TGCGCCAGCAGCCCCCAGGGACAGGGGGACGAGCAGTACTTC. As protein: CASSPQGQGDEQYF.